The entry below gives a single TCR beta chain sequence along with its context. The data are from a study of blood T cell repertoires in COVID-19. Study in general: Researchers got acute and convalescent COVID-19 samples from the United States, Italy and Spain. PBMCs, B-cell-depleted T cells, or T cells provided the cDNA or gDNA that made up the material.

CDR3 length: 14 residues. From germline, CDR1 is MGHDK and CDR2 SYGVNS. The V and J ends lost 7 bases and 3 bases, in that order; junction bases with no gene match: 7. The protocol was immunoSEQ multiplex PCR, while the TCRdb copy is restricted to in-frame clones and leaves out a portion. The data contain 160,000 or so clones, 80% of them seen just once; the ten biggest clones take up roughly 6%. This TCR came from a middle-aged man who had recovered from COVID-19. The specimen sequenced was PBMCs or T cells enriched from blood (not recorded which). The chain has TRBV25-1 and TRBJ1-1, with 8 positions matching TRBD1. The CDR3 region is CASIPRGLYTEAFF. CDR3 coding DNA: TGTGCCAGCATCCCCAGGGGGCTGTACACTGAAGCTTTCTTT.